The TCR beta chain under discussion was sequenced for a study of CD8+ T cells in alopecia areata (dated by TCRdb to the late 2010s). Describing the broader study: The treated patients, all with moderate-to-severe alopecia areata, were enrolled in an open-label pilot trial of oral tofacitinib given at 5 to 10 mg twice daily. Amplification of TCRbeta CDR3 regions was done by immunoSEQ multiplex PCR using 35 Vbeta forward primers and 13 Jbeta reverse primers. Clonality in the scalp was compared among normal scalp (n=4), patchy alopecia areata scalp (n=8), and alopecia totalis/universalis scalp (n=8). For the treated patients, the SALT score, which quantifies what percentage of scalp surface area is affected, served as the measure of disease severity. On the human side, TCRbeta sequencing was run on scalp tissue and on sorted CD4+ and CD8+ peripheral blood T cells from healthy controls and from alopecia areata patients with either patchy or totalis/universalis disease. RNA was obtained with the PAXgene miRNA kit for fixed scalp, the miRNeasy kit for PBMCs, and the RNeasy kit for mouse skin. To study T cell clonal expansion in alopecia areata, the researchers applied high-throughput TCRbeta sequencing to both the C3H/HeJ mouse model and human patients. Patients stayed on tofacitinib for 6 to 18 months and then had 6 months of follow-up off drug so that delayed response and recurrence could be assessed. Biopsies were taken from tofacitinib-treated patients at baseline and again at 4 and 24 weeks into treatment, and several of those patients also had a later scalp biopsy.

Study-wide conclusions, independent of this receptor: Scalp clonality and the number of expanded CD8+ clones among the top 100 scalp clones were significantly decreased by tofacitinib. Lesional scalp, especially in alopecia totalis/universalis, showed higher clonality and more expanded CD8+ clones than normal scalp, suggesting antigenic drive. Scalp TCR repertoire analysis is complicated because resident alphabeta T cells in normal human skin are also sequenced, whereas mouse skin is dominated by gammadelta T cells. Because the treated cohort was small and included a single nonresponder, larger studies are needed to assess links between baseline CD8+ expansion and response. During tofacitinib treatment, many expanded lesional clones remained in scalp and blood, and this persistence may partly explain relapse after treatment is stopped. Shared TCR sequences between patients were less evident than in mice, which may be partly attributable to HLA diversity in the patient population.

The CDR3 runs 15 amino acids, cysteine and phenylalanine included. Solely the CDR3 DNA is kept, with 45 bases framed from the first base. The germline V gene supplies CDR1 SGHAT and CDR2 FQNNGV. V and J are trimmed by 5 bases and 5 bases, and the gene matches miss 9 bases of the junction. The library relied on the immunoSEQ multiplex PCR assay. For TCR sequencing, RNA was extracted from every sample and reverse transcribed into cDNA to serve as template. SuperScript III was used to make first-strand cDNA, primed with a 2:1 mix of oligo-dT and random hexamers. Amplification bias was assessed with a synthetic immune receptor repertoire, and residual bias was removed computationally. The original pipeline was this. Raw reads were preprocessed to remove errors, and CDR3 was defined according to IMGT conventions as the region from the conserved cysteine to phenylalanine. Clonality was calculated as 1 minus Shannon entropy normalized by log2 of the number of productive unique TCRs. Scalp TCRbeta sequences were cross-referenced with sorted blood CD4 and CD8 repertoires so that the CD4 or CD8 identity of scalp clones could be inferred. Imported from immuneACCESS, the table was reduced by TCRdb to in-frame sequences with V and J called. These copies leave out some clones; in studies compared against another copy, an unresolved V gene accounts for under half, and the cause of the remainder is not known. V and J calls and clone size are as listed in that table; D and trimming were resolved from the DNA. This sample has 80,000 to 100,000 clones in its table, and around 47% of those were observed once. The top ten constitute 18% of the sample.

This clone was found a few times. Its cognate antigen has yet to be identified. The sample holds no much larger clone one base away, and base qualities are not on file. What the time point label conveys for this sample: less than 25 weeks on oral tofacitinib. Interpreted using the paper, the treatment or condition label stands for: oral pan-JAK inhibitor, 5-10 mg twice daily. Lesional scalp punch biopsies and peripheral blood were obtained from alopecia areata patients. PBMCs were isolated by density centrifugation and stained for CD3, CD4 and CD8, after which CD4+ and CD8+ T cells were sorted on a FACSAria.

The starting material was CD8+ T cells sorted from blood, obtained at week 24, from a patient treated with tofacitinib. The rearrangement combines TRBV11-2 with TRBJ2-5; TRBD1 lines up with 9 middle nucleotides. The TCR sequence derives from a human donor with alopecia areata. Here the CDR3 is given as CASSHGTGSLETQYF. The bases are TGTGCCAGCAGCCACGGGACAGGGTCCTTGGAGACCCAGTACTTC. The CDR3 plus the reference TRBV11-2 and TRBJ2-5 genes for the other parts give the full variable domain: EAGVAQSPRYKIIEKRQSVAFWCNPISGHATLYWYQQILGQGPKLLIQFQNNGVVDDSQLPKDRFSAERLKGVDSTLKIQPAKLEDSAVYLCASSHGTGSLETQYFGPGTRLLVL.